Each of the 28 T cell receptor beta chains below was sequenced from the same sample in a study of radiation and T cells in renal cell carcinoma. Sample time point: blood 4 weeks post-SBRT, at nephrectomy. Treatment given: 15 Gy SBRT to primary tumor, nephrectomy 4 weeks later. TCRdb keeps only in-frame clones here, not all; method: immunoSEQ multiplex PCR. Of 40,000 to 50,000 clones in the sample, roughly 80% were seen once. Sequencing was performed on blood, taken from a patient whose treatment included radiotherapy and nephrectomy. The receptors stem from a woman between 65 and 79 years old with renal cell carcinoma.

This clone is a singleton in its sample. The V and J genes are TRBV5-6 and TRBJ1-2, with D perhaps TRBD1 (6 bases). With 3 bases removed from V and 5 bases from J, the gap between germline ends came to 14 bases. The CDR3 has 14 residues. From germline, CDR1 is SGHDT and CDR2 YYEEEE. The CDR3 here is CASSYRGAVYGYTF. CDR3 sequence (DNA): TGTGCCAGCAGCTATCGGGGGGCGGTGTATGGCTACACCTTC.

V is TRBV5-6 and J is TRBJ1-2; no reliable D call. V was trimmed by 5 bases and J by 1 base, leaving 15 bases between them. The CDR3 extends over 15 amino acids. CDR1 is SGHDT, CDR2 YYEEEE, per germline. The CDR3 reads CASSPTRRNNYGYTF. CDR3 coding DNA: TGTGCCAGCAGTCCCACCAGAAGAAATAACTATGGCTACACCTTC.

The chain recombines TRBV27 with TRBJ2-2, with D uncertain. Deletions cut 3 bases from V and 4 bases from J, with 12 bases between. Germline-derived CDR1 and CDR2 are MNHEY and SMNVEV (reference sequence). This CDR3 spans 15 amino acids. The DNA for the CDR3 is TGTGCCAGCAGTTTTGGACCCTCGGTCACCGGGGAGCTGTTTTTT. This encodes CASSFGPSVTGELFF.

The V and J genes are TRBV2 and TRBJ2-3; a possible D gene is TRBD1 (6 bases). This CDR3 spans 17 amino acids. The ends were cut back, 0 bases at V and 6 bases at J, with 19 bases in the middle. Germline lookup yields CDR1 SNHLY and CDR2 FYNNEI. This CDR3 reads CASSEAAPQGGRDTQYF. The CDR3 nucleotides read TGTGCCAGCAGTGAAGCGGCTCCCCAAGGGGGACGGGATACGCAGTATTTT.

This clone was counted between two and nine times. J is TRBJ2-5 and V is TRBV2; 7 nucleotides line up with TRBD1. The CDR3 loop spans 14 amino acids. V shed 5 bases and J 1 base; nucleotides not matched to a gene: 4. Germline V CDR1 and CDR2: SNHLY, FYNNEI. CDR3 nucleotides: TGTGCCAGCAGTCCCGACAGGGCCCAAGAGACCCAGTACTTC. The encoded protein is CASSPDRAQETQYF.

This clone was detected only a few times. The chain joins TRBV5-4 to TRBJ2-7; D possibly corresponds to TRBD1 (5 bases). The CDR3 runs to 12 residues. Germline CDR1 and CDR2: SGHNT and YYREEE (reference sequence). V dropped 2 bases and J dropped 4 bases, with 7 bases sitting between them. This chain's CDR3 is CASSFKGYEQYF. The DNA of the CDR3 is TGTGCCAGCAGCTTTAAGGGGTACGAGCAGTACTTC.

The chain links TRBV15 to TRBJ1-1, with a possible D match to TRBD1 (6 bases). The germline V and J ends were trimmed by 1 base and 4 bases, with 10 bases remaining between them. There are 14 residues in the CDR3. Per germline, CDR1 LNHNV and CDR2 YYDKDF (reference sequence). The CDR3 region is CATSRVKGGTEAFF. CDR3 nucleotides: TGTGCCACCAGCAGAGTCAAGGGGGGCACTGAAGCTTTCTTT.

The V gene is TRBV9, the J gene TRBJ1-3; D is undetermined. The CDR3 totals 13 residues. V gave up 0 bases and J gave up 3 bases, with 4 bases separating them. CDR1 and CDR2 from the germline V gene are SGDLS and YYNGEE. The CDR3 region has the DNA TGTGCCAGCAGCGTAGAGGGTGGAAACACCATATATTTT. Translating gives CASSVEGGNTIYF.

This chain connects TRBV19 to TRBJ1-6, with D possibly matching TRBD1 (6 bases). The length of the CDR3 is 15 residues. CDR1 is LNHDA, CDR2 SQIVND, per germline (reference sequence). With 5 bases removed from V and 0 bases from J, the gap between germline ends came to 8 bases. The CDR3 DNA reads TGTGCCAGTAGTCGGGGGGCCTCCTATAATTCACCCCTCCACTTT. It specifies CASSRGASYNSPLHF.

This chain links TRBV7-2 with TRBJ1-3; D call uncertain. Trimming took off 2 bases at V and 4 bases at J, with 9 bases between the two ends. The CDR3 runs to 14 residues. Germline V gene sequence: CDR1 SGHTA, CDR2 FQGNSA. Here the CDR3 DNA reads TGTGCCAGCAGCTTAAACTTCCGAGGAAACACCATATATTTT. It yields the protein CASSLNFRGNTIYF.

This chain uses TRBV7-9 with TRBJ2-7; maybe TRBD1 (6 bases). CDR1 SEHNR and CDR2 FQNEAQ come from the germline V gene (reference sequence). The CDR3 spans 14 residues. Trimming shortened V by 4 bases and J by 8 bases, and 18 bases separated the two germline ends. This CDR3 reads CASSYKDRPSKQYF. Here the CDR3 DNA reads TGTGCCAGCAGCTACAAAGACAGGCCCTCGAAGCAGTACTTC.

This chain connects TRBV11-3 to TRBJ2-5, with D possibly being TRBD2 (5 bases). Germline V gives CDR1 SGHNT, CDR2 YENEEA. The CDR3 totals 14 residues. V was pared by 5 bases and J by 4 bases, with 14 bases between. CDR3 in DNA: TGTGCCAGCAGCCCTTCTGGGAGCGCAGAGACCCAGTACTTC. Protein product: CASSPSGSAETQYF.

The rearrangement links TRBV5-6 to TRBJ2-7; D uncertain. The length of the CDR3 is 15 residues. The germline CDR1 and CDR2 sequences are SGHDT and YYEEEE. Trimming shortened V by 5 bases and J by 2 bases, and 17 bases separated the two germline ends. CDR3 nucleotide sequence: TGTGCCAGCAGTACCCTGCTCCGCCGCGCCTACGAGCAGTACTTC. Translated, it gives CASSTLLRRAYEQYF.

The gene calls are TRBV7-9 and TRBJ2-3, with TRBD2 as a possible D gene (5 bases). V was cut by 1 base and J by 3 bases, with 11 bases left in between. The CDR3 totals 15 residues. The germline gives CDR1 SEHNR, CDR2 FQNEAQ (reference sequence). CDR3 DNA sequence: TGTGCCAGCAGCTTAGGCCTAGCTGGGACAGATACGCAGTATTTT. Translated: CASSLGLAGTDTQYF.

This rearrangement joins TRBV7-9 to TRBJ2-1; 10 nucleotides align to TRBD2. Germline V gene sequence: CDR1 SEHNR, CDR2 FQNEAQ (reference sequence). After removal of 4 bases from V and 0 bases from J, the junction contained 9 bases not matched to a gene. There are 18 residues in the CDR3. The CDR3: CASSYRLAGMSSYNEQFF. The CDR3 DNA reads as TGTGCCAGCAGCTACCGACTAGCGGGTATGAGCTCCTACAATGAGCAGTTCTTC.

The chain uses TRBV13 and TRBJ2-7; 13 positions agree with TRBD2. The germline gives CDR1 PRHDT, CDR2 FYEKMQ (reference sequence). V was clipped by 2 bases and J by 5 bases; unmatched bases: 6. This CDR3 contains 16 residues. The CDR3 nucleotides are TGTGCCAGCAGCTTAAGGCGCGGACTAGCGGGAGACGAGCAGTACTTC. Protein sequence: CASSLRRGLAGDEQYF.

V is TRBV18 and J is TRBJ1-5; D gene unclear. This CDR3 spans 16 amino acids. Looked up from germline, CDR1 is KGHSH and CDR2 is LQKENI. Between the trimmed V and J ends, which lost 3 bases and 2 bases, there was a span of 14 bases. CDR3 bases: TGTGCCAGCTCACCCGCAGTAGATGATGGCAATCAGCCCCAGCATTTT. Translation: CASSPAVDDGNQPQHF.

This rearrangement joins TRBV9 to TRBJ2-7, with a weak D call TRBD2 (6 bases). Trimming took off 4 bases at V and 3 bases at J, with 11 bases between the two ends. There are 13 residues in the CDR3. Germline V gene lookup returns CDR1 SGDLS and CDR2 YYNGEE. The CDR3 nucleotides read TGTGCCAGCAGCCGCGGGGCCCTCTACGAGCAGTACTTC. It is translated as CASSRGALYEQYF.

CDR3 DNA sequence: TGTGCCAGCAGTGAAGAGTCCCCAGGGGTGTGGAATCAGCCCCAGCATTTT. Its translation: CASSEESPGVWNQPQHF. This chain joins TRBV2 and TRBJ1-5; tentatively, D is TRBD1 (6 bases). CDR1 SNHLY and CDR2 FYNNEI come from the germline V gene. The V end lost 1 base, the J end lost 4 bases, and 17 bases lay between the germline ends. The CDR3 length is 17 residues.

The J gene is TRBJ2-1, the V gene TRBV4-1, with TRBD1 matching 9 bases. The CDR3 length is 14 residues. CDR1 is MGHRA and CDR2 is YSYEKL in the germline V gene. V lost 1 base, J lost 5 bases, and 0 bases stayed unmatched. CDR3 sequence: CASSQGDRDNEQFF. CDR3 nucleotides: TGCGCCAGCAGCCAAGGGGACAGGGACAATGAGCAGTTCTTC.

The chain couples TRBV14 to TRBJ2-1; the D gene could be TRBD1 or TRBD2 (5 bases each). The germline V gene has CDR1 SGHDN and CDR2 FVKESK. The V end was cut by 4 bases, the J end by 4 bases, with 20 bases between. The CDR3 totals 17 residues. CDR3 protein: CASSPRSGAANYNEQFF. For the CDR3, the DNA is TGTGCCAGCAGCCCCCGGTCCGGGGCAGCCAATTACAATGAGCAGTTCTTC. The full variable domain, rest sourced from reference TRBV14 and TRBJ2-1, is EAGVTQFPSHSVIEKGQTVTLRCDPISGHDNLYWYRRVMGKEIKFLLHFVKESKQDESGMPNNRFLAERTGGTYSTLKVQPAELEDSGVYFCASSPRSGAANYNEQFFGPGTRLTVL.

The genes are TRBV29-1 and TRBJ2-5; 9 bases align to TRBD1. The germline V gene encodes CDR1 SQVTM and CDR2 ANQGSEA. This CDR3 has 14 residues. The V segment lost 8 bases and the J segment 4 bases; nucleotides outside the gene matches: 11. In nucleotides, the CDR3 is TGCAGCTTAGAGTTGACAGGGGGAGGAGAGACCCAGTACTTC. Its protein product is CSLELTGGGETQYF. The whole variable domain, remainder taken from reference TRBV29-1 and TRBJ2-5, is SAVISQKPSRDICQRGTSLTIQCQVDSQVTMMFWYRQQPGQSLTLIATANQGSEATYESGFVIDKFPISRPNLTFSTLTVSNMSPEDSSIYLCSLELTGGGETQYFGPGTRLLVL.

The CDR3 loop is CAWKVGPAGKEQYF. The CDR3 nucleotides are TGTGCCTGGAAGGTTGGACCCGCGGGGAAAGAGCAGTACTTC. This chain connects TRBV30 to TRBJ2-7, with D tentatively TRBD2 (6 bases). Germline V gene lookup returns CDR1 GTSNPN and CDR2 SVGIG (reference sequence). This CDR3 is 14 amino acids long. Deletions cut 4 bases from V and 7 bases from J, with 20 bases between.

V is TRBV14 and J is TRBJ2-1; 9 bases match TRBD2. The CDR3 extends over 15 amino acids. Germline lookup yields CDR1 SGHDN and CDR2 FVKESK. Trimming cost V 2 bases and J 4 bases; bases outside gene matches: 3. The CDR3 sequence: CASSQLAGLYNEQFF. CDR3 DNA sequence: TGTGCCAGCAGCCAACTAGCGGGACTGTACAATGAGCAGTTCTTC.

The CDR3 DNA is TGTGCCAGCAGCGCGGCCGGTACAGGGGGCACTGAAGCTTTCTTT. It is translated as CASSAAGTGGTEAFF. The chain links TRBV6-1 to TRBJ1-1; 8 bases map to TRBD1. Germline CDR1 and CDR2: MNHNS and SASEGT. The CDR3 spans 15 residues. J lost 4 bases, V lost 6 bases, and 10 bases had no gene match.

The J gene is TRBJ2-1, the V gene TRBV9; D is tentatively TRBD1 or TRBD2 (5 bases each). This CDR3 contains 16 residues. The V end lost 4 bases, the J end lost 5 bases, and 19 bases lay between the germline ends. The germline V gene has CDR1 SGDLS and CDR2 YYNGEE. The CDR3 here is CASSIPGPRLNNEQFF. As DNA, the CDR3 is TGTGCCAGCAGCATCCCGGGACCACGATTGAACAATGAGCAGTTCTTC.

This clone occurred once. Here the CDR3 reads CASSGTSGGALEQFF. The DNA for the CDR3 is TGTGCCAGCAGCGGGACTAGCGGGGGGGCTCTGGAGCAGTTCTTC. V is TRBV9 and J is TRBJ2-1; 15 nucleotides agree with TRBD2. V gave up 3 bases and J gave up 10 bases; unmatched junction bases: 5. The CDR3 totals 15 residues. Germline V gives CDR1 SGDLS, CDR2 YYNGEE.

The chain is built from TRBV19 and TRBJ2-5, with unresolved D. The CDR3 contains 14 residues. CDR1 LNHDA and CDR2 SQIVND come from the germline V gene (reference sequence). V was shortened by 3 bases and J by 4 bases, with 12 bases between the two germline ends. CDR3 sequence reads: CASSIGQPVETQYF. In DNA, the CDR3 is TGTGCCAGTAGTATTGGGCAGCCGGTAGAGACCCAGTACTTC.